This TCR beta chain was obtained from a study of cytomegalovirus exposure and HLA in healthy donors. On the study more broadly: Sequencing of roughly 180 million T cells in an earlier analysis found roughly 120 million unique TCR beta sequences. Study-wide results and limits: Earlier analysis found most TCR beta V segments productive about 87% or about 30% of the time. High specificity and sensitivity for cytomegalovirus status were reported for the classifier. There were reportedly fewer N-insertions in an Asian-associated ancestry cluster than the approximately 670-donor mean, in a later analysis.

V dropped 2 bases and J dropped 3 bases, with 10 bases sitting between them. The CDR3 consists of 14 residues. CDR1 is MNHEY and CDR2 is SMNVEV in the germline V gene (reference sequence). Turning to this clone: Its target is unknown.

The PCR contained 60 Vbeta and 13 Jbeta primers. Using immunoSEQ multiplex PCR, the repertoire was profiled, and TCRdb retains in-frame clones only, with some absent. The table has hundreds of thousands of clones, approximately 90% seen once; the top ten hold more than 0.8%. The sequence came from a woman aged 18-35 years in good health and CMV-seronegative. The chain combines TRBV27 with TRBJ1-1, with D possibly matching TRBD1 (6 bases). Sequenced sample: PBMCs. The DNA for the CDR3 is TGTGCCAGCAGTTTAGGACAGACGGACACTGAAGCTTTCTTT. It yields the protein CASSLGQTDTEAFF.